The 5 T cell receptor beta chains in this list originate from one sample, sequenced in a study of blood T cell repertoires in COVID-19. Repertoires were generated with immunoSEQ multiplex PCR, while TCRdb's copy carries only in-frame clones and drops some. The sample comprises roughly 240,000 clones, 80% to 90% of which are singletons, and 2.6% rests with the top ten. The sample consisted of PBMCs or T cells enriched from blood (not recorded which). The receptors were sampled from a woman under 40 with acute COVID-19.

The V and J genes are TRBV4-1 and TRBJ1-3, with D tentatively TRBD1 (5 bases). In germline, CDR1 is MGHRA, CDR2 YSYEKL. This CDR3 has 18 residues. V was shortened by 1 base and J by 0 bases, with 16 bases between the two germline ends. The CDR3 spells CASSQGQGWKSSGNTIYF. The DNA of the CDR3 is TGCGCCAGCAGCCAAGGGCAGGGATGGAAAAGCTCTGGAAACACCATATATTTT.

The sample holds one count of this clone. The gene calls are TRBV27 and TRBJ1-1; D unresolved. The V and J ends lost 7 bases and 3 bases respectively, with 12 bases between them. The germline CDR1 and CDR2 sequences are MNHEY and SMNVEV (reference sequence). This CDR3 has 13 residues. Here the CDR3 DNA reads TGTGCCAGCAAATCCCCCGGGGACACTGAAGCTTTCTTT. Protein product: CASKSPGDTEAFF.

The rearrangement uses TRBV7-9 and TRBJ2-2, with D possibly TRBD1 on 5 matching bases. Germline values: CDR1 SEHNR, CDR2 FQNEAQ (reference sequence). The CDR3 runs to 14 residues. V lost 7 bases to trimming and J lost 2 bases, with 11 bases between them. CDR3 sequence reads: CASIGQGNTGELFF. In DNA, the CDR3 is TGTGCCAGCATCGGGCAGGGCAACACCGGGGAGCTGTTTTTT.

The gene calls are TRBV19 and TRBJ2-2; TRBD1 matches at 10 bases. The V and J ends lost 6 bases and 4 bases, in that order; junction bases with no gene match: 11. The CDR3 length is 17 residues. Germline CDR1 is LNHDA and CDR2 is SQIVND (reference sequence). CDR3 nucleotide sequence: TGTGCCAGTAGGAAAGGCGGGACAGGGGACGTCACCGGGGAGCTGTTTTTT. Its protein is CASRKGGTGDVTGELFF.

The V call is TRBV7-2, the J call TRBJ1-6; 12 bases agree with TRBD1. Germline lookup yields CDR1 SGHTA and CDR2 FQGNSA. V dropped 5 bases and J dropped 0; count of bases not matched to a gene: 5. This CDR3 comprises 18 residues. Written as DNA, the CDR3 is TGTGCCAGCAGCCTAGGGACAGGGGGCGCCTCCTATAATTCACCCCTCCACTTT. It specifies CASSLGTGGASYNSPLHF.